These T cell receptor beta chains were read from a single sample in a study of shared clonotypes between healthy human individuals. Profiling relied on immunoSEQ multiplex PCR, and the TCRdb table lists in-frame clones only, not all of them. The repertoire has roughly 890,000 clones, about 91% of them found once; the top ten carry approximately 25%. Sequencing was carried out using naive CD8+ T cells sorted from blood. The source of these receptors is a man aged 30 to 45 in good health. Each CDR3 is given with its conserved first and last residue.

V gene	CDR3 protein
TRBV6-1	CASSGSTEYGYTF
TRBV2	CASSALGQGNYGYTF
TRBV6-1	CASSERWGQNQPQHF
TRBV7-6	CASSRTGSADIQYF
TRBV5-1	CASLGAPGQGKETQYF
TRBV19	CASSTGHETQYF
TRBV5-1	CASSFGTSGSNEQFF
TRBV7-6	CASSTSGSSYNEQFF
TRBV4-3	CASSQGLAGAYNEQFF
TRBV9	CASSPSAGYNEQFF
TRBV30	CAWNQGGLQETQYF
TRBV28	CASSSTTGFVVVGDQETQYF
TRBV5-6	CASSLEPNYEQYF
TRBV14	CASSQGGLRGGSYEQYF
TRBV2	CAIRGDEQYF
TRBV15	CATSRGTVEYNEQFF
TRBV9	CASSEPLAGDSGANVLTF
TRBV27	CASSPGRNGETQYF
TRBV27	CASSERPGTLVGDTQYF
TRBV27	CACRVGDEQYF
TRBV27	CATGQGGGNEQFF
TRBV7-9	CASSLGPDEQFF
TRBV10-2	CASTPGYPYEQYF
TRBV27	CASSPSIRTGQETQYF
TRBV5-5	CASSLLEAGELFF
TRBV19	CASSTRTGGSYEQYF
TRBV4-2	CASSPGLAKETQYF
TRBV25-1	CASRGPGPYNEQFF
TRBV5-1	CASSLEVIYNEQFF
TRBV7-9	CASSPGGRGNTIYF
TRBV5-6	CASSLSLSYNEQFF
TRBV7-9	CASSPEAQNSYEQYF
TRBV4-2	CASSQDRTYEQYF
TRBV7-9	CASSPTSARGTEAFF
TRBV9	CASSARGNTGELFF
TRBV4-1	CASSQGPGDRPTEAFF
TRBV10-1	CASSTSSGLQYF
TRBV2	CASAGTSPYEQYF
TRBV5-5	CASSLEDTDFYNEQFF
TRBV6-5	CASSYSWMNEQFF
TRBV11-2	CASSFGTSVSYEQYF
TRBV4-2	CASSPGLANTGELFF
TRBV15	CATSQITETQYF
TRBV19	CASSAGPVNEQFF
TRBV28	CASSRVGLGSYEQYF
TRBV2	CASSESLAGEETQYF
TRBV5-4	CASSPSTGTSTETQYF
TRBV18	CASSPPFTGELFF
TRBV15	CATSGQPTDYGYTF
TRBV27	CASSPGTGVYNEQFF